This T cell receptor (beta chain) was captured in a study of sequential checkpoint blockade in melanoma. Study in general: DNA from 91 pretreatment tumor samples underwent TCRβ immunosequencing.

Profiling relied on immunoSEQ multiplex PCR, and the TCRdb table lists in-frame clones only, not all of them. The table lists over a thousand clones, around 19% of them singletons. Treatment in this sample: randomized to nivolumab then ipilimumab (arm A) or the reverse (arm B). This clone was counted a few times. The TCR sequence derives from a human donor with melanoma. The sample was tumor tissue (inferred from file names), taken from a patient given nivolumab and ipilimumab in sequence.

The CDR3 reads CASSPPSGVLTF. Here the CDR3 DNA reads TGTGCCAGCAGCCCCCCTTCTGGGGTCCTGACTTTC. The chain has TRBV6-8 and TRBJ2-6; the D is unclear. V was clipped by 6 bases and J by 13 bases, with 13 bases between them. Germline V CDR1 and CDR2: MNHGY, SAAAGT. The CDR3 has 12 amino acids.